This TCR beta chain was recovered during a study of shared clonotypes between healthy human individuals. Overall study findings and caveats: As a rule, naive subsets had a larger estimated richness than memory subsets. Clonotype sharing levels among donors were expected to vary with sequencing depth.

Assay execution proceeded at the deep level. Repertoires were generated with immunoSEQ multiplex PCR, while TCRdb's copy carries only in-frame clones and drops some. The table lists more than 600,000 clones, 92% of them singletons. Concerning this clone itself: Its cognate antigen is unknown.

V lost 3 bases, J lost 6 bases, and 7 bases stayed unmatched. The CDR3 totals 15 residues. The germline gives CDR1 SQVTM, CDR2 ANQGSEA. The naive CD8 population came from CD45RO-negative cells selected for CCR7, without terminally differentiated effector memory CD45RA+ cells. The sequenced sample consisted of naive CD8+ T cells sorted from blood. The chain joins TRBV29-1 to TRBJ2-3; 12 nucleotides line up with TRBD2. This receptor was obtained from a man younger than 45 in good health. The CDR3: CSVDGLAGKGDTQYF. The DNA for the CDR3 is TGCAGCGTTGATGGACTAGCGGGAAAAGGGGATACGCAGTATTTT.